This TCR beta chain was profiled in a study of blood T cell repertoires in COVID-19. Whole-study context: Researchers got acute and convalescent COVID-19 samples from the United States, Italy and Spain. Nucleic acid was either cDNA or gDNA, and it came from T cells, B-cell-depleted T cells, or PBMCs.

The CDR3 sequence is 12 residues long. The V and J ends lost 3 bases and 3 bases respectively, with 7 bases between them. From germline, CDR1 is SGDLS and CDR2 YYNGEE. Assay used: immunoSEQ multiplex PCR; TCRdb lists only in-frame clones, some missing. Here the sample spans roughly 300,000 clones, around 90% being singletons. This receptor was taken from a man in his late teens or twenties with active or convalescent COVID-19. Sequencing was performed on peripheral blood. This chain links TRBV9 with TRBJ2-7, with D maybe TRBD2 (6 bases). The CDR3 loop reads CASSGLDYEQYF. CDR3 DNA: TGTGCCAGCAGCGGACTAGACTACGAGCAGTACTTC.